Listed below are T cell receptor beta chains from one sample, sequenced in a study of blood T cell repertoires in COVID-19. The data were produced by immunoSEQ multiplex PCR, yet TCRdb's version contains in-frame clones alone and is incomplete. The table shows around 25,000 clones, with approximately 88% occurring only once. The sample taken for sequencing was peripheral blood. The receptors derive from a woman in her 50s with active COVID-19. CDR3s include the opening cysteine and the closing phenylalanine or tryptophan. The order of the fields is clone size, J gene, D gene, V gene, CDR3 DNA, CDR3 protein. A D gene is named only where the DNA matches it firmly. Clone sizes are given selectively: once, few, many, or a class where the clone is expanded.

abundance: NA
j_gene: TRBJ2-3
d_gene: NA
v_gene: TRBV5-1
CDR3nt: TGCGCCAGCAGCTTGGGAGGACTTACAGATACGCAGTATTTT
CDR3aa: CASSLGGLTDTQYF

abundance: NA
j_gene: TRBJ1-6
d_gene: NA
v_gene: TRBV7-2
CDR3nt: TGTGCCAGCAGCTTTAGATCCTCACCCCTCCACTTT
CDR3aa: CASSFRSSPLHF

abundance: NA
j_gene: TRBJ2-1
d_gene: NA
v_gene: TRBV27
CDR3nt: TGTGCCAGCAGTTTTCGGGACAAATACAATGGGCAGTTCTTC
CDR3aa: CASSFRDKYNGQFF

abundance: NA
j_gene: TRBJ2-7
d_gene: NA
v_gene: TRBV13
CDR3nt: TGTGCCAGCAGCCGAACACAGGGATACGAGCAGTACTTC
CDR3aa: CASSRTQGYEQYF

abundance: NA
j_gene: TRBJ2-1
d_gene: TRBD2
v_gene: TRBV5-1
CDR3nt: TGCGCCAGCAGCAGGACGGGACTAGCGGGCGAGAGGGAGCAGTTCTTC
CDR3aa: CASSRTGLAGEREQFF

abundance: NA
j_gene: TRBJ2-1
d_gene: NA
v_gene: TRBV2
CDR3nt: TGTGCCAGCAGTGACGAGCAGGTTAGTGAGCAGTTCTTC
CDR3aa: CASSDEQVSEQFF

abundance: NA
j_gene: TRBJ2-3
d_gene: TRBD1
v_gene: TRBV11-2
CDR3nt: TGTGCCAGCAGCTTGGACAGGGCGGGGGATACGCAGTATTTT
CDR3aa: CASSLDRAGDTQYF

abundance: NA
j_gene: TRBJ2-7
d_gene: TRBD2
v_gene: TRBV27
CDR3nt: TGTGCCAGCAGTCTAGGGCTCGGCGGGAGCTCCTACGAGCAGTACTTC
CDR3aa: CASSLGLGGSSYEQYF

abundance: NA
j_gene: TRBJ2-5
d_gene: NA
v_gene: TRBV5-4
CDR3nt: TGTGCCAGCAGCTTTTTAGGAGAAGAGACCCAGTACTTC
CDR3aa: CASSFLGEETQYF

abundance: NA
j_gene: TRBJ2-6
d_gene: NA
v_gene: TRBV19
CDR3nt: TGTGCCAGTAGTCTTTCGGTCGCTTCTGGGGCCAACGTCCTGACTTTC
CDR3aa: CASSLSVASGANVLTF

abundance: NA
j_gene: TRBJ2-7
d_gene: NA
v_gene: TRBV28
CDR3nt: TGTGCCAGCAGACCACAGGGCTACGAGCAGTACTTC
CDR3aa: CASRPQGYEQYF

abundance: once
j_gene: TRBJ2-2
d_gene: TRBD2
v_gene: TRBV7-9
CDR3nt: TGTGCCAGCCCGGGAGCGGGAGCCGACACCGGGGAGCTGTTTTTT
CDR3aa: CASPGAGADTGELFF

abundance: NA
j_gene: TRBJ1-3
d_gene: NA
v_gene: TRBV6-5
CDR3nt: TGTGCCAGCAGGCCCACAGGGTCCTCTGGAAACACCATATATTTT
CDR3aa: CASRPTGSSGNTIYF

abundance: NA
j_gene: TRBJ2-7
d_gene: TRBD2
v_gene: TRBV6-5
CDR3nt: TGTGCCAGCAAGATACTAGCGGCCCTAGGTGAGCAGTACTTC
CDR3aa: CASKILAALGEQYF

abundance: NA
j_gene: TRBJ2-2
d_gene: TRBD1
v_gene: TRBV19
CDR3nt: TGTGCCAGTAGTATAGGACAGGGGTTCGGGGAGCTGTTTTTT
CDR3aa: CASSIGQGFGELFF

abundance: NA
j_gene: TRBJ1-2
d_gene: NA
v_gene: TRBV5-5
CDR3nt: TGTGCCAGCAGTAACGGACGGGGCTATGGCTACACCTTC
CDR3aa: CASSNGRGYGYTF

abundance: NA
j_gene: TRBJ1-1
d_gene: TRBD1
v_gene: TRBV3-1/TRBV3-2
CDR3nt: TGTGCCAGCAGCCCCGGGACAGGGAGGGCTGAAGCTTTCTTT
CDR3aa: CASSPGTGRAEAFF

abundance: NA
j_gene: TRBJ1-5
d_gene: TRBD1
v_gene: TRBV3-1/TRBV3-2
CDR3nt: TGTGCCAGCAGCCCCCGGACAGGGAACAATCAGCCCCAGCATTTT
CDR3aa: CASSPRTGNNQPQHF

abundance: NA
j_gene: TRBJ2-2
d_gene: TRBD2
v_gene: TRBV28
CDR3nt: TGTGCCAGCAGTTTCGGGACTAGCGGAACCGGGGAGCTGTTTTTT
CDR3aa: CASSFGTSGTGELFF

abundance: NA
j_gene: TRBJ2-3
d_gene: TRBD2
v_gene: TRBV5-1
CDR3nt: TGCGCCAGCAGCTTAGGGGCTAGCGGGAGCGCAGATACGCAGTATTTT
CDR3aa: CASSLGASGSADTQYF

abundance: once
j_gene: TRBJ1-5
d_gene: NA
v_gene: TRBV6-6
CDR3nt: TGTGCCAGCAGTCACACGAATTCAGGGAGCAATCAGCCCCAGCATTTT
CDR3aa: CASSHTNSGSNQPQHF

abundance: NA
j_gene: TRBJ2-7
d_gene: TRBD2
v_gene: TRBV19
CDR3nt: TGTGCCAGTAGTATCTCCGGACTAGCGGAGAGGGAGCAGTACTTC
CDR3aa: CASSISGLAEREQYF

abundance: NA
j_gene: TRBJ2-3
d_gene: NA
v_gene: TRBV29-1
CDR3nt: TGCAGCGCGGAAACAGGCCCTAGCACAGATACGCAGTATTTT
CDR3aa: CSAETGPSTDTQYF

abundance: NA
j_gene: TRBJ2-1
d_gene: TRBD2
v_gene: TRBV3-1/TRBV3-2
CDR3nt: TGTGCCAGCAGCCAAGACCTCACTAGCGGTTCCTACAATGAGCAGTTCTTC
CDR3aa: CASSQDLTSGSYNEQFF

abundance: NA
j_gene: TRBJ1-2
d_gene: NA
v_gene: TRBV5-1
CDR3nt: TGCGCCAGCAGCTTGAACCAGGGCACTGGGGACTATGGCTACACCTTC
CDR3aa: CASSLNQGTGDYGYTF

abundance: NA
j_gene: TRBJ2-7
d_gene: TRBD1
v_gene: TRBV5-1
CDR3nt: TGCGCCAGCAGCCCCGGGACAGGTCTCACCTACGAGCAGTACTTC
CDR3aa: CASSPGTGLTYEQYF

abundance: NA
j_gene: TRBJ1-1
d_gene: NA
v_gene: TRBV28
CDR3nt: TGTGCCAGCAGTTTTAGGGGGGGCGGGAACACTGAAGCTTTCTTT
CDR3aa: CASSFRGGGNTEAFF

abundance: medium-sized
j_gene: TRBJ2-7
d_gene: NA
v_gene: TRBV29-1
CDR3nt: TGCAGCGTTCGTCAGGGCGGGAACGAGCAGTACTTC
CDR3aa: CSVRQGGNEQYF

abundance: NA
j_gene: TRBJ2-1
d_gene: NA
v_gene: TRBV7-3
CDR3nt: TGTGCCAGCAGCTCCCTCCCCCCGGGAGTGGGCGATGAGCAGTTCTTC
CDR3aa: CASSSLPPGVGDEQFF

abundance: NA
j_gene: TRBJ2-3
d_gene: NA
v_gene: TRBV7-9
CDR3nt: TGTGCCAGCAGCTTACGATTACAGGGTAACCCCACAGATACGCAGTATTTT
CDR3aa: CASSLRLQGNPTDTQYF

abundance: NA
j_gene: TRBJ2-7
d_gene: TRBD2
v_gene: TRBV6-5
CDR3nt: TGTGCCAGCAGTTACACTAGCGGGAGCCAGCAGTACTTC
CDR3aa: CASSYTSGSQQYF

abundance: NA
j_gene: TRBJ1-2
d_gene: NA
v_gene: TRBV7-9
CDR3nt: TGTGCCAGCAGGCCCGGGGGAGAGGGCTATGGCTACACCTTC
CDR3aa: CASRPGGEGYGYTF

abundance: once
j_gene: TRBJ1-2
d_gene: TRBD1
v_gene: TRBV9
CDR3nt: TGTGCCAGCAGCGTAACCGGGACAGGGGGCGAGGGCTACACCTTC
CDR3aa: CASSVTGTGGEGYTF

abundance: NA
j_gene: TRBJ2-1
d_gene: TRBD2
v_gene: TRBV6-5
CDR3nt: TGTGCCAGCAGGAAGACTAGCGGGGCCTACAATGAGCAGTTCTTC
CDR3aa: CASRKTSGAYNEQFF

abundance: NA
j_gene: TRBJ2-5
d_gene: NA
v_gene: TRBV18
CDR3nt: TGTGCCAGCTCACGGAGCGGCCAAGAGACCCAGTACTTC
CDR3aa: CASSRSGQETQYF

abundance: NA
j_gene: TRBJ2-1
d_gene: TRBD1
v_gene: TRBV24-1
CDR3nt: TGTGCCACCAGTGACCCGGGACAGGGTTTGAATGAGCAGTTCTTC
CDR3aa: CATSDPGQGLNEQFF

abundance: NA
j_gene: TRBJ1-5
d_gene: TRBD1
v_gene: TRBV28
CDR3nt: TGTGCCAGCACTAGGACAGGGGTTAGCAATCAGCCCCAGCATTTT
CDR3aa: CASTRTGVSNQPQHF

abundance: NA
j_gene: TRBJ2-1
d_gene: NA
v_gene: TRBV5-1
CDR3nt: TGCGCCAGCAGCTTGGTGGCAGGGTCCCACAATGAGCAGTTCTTC
CDR3aa: CASSLVAGSHNEQFF

abundance: NA
j_gene: TRBJ2-1
d_gene: NA
v_gene: TRBV5-1
CDR3nt: TGCGCCAGCAGTGGTGAAGGAGCCTACAATGAGCAGTTCTTC
CDR3aa: CASSGEGAYNEQFF

abundance: NA
j_gene: TRBJ1-6
d_gene: NA
v_gene: TRBV5-1
CDR3nt: TGCGCCAGCAGCTTGCACGGGGAGGATAATTCACCCCTCCACTTT
CDR3aa: CASSLHGEDNSPLHF

abundance: NA
j_gene: TRBJ2-7
d_gene: NA
v_gene: TRBV6-1
CDR3nt: TGTGCCAGCAGTGAAGGGGGCTCATACTACGAGCAGTACTTC
CDR3aa: CASSEGGSYYEQYF

abundance: NA
j_gene: TRBJ2-1
d_gene: TRBD2
v_gene: TRBV29-1
CDR3nt: TGCAGCGTACTCGGGGCGGGAGAGGAAAATGAGCAGTTCTTC
CDR3aa: CSVLGAGEENEQFF

abundance: NA
j_gene: TRBJ2-3
d_gene: TRBD2
v_gene: TRBV5-4
CDR3nt: TGTGCCAGCAGCCGGGGGACTAGCGGGAGGGCCAAGAGCACAGATACGCAGTATTTT
CDR3aa: CASSRGTSGRAKSTDTQYF

abundance: NA
j_gene: TRBJ2-7
d_gene: NA
v_gene: TRBV18
CDR3nt: TGTGCCAGCTCACCAACTTGGGGGGACTACGAGCAGTACTTC
CDR3aa: CASSPTWGDYEQYF

abundance: large
j_gene: TRBJ2-7
d_gene: NA
v_gene: TRBV4-1
CDR3nt: TGCGCCAGCAGCCAAGATAGCCTAGCATCCAAATACGAGCAGTACTTC
CDR3aa: CASSQDSLASKYEQYF

abundance: NA
j_gene: TRBJ1-4
d_gene: NA
v_gene: TRBV18
CDR3nt: TGTGCCAGCTCACCGGGGAGAGTAGAAAAACTGTTTTTT
CDR3aa: CASSPGRVEKLFF

abundance: NA
j_gene: TRBJ2-7
d_gene: TRBD1
v_gene: TRBV29-1
CDR3nt: TGCAGCGTTCAACAGGGGGCGAGGGAGCAGTACTTC
CDR3aa: CSVQQGAREQYF

abundance: NA
j_gene: TRBJ2-7
d_gene: NA
v_gene: TRBV6-5
CDR3nt: TGTGCCAGCAGCACAGCCTACGAGCAGTACTTC
CDR3aa: CASSTAYEQYF

abundance: NA
j_gene: TRBJ2-2
d_gene: TRBD2
v_gene: TRBV6-5
CDR3nt: TGTGCCAGCAGTAAGCGGGAGGTCGACGGGGAGCTGTTTTTT
CDR3aa: CASSKREVDGELFF

abundance: NA
j_gene: TRBJ1-1
d_gene: NA
v_gene: TRBV6-5
CDR3nt: TGTGCCAGCAGTTACTCTCGGCGGGAGAACACTGAAGCTTTCTTT
CDR3aa: CASSYSRRENTEAFF

abundance: NA
j_gene: TRBJ2-3
d_gene: NA
v_gene: TRBV29-1
CDR3nt: TGCAGCGTCCGCGAGGGAGCCACAGATACGCAGTATTTT
CDR3aa: CSVREGATDTQYF